This section outlines one T cell receptor beta chain sequence together with its context. Its antigen is not identified. With autoimmune disease history or systemic immunosuppression, patients were excluded. The source of the sample is a study of OX40 agonist ivuxolimab in advanced cancers. V dropped 5 bases and J dropped 2; count of bases not matched to a gene: 4. CDR1 is SNHLY, CDR2 FYNNEI, per germline. The CDR3 is 15 amino acids. The data were produced by immunoSEQ multiplex PCR, yet TCRdb's version contains in-frame clones alone and is incomplete. The sample shows some 68,000 clones, more than 75% of them seen only once. Study-wide findings and caveats: Antigens targeted by the expanded peripheral T cells were not determined.

The receptor was isolated from an adult with an advanced solid tumor such as melanoma, head and neck, liver or kidney cancer. The J gene is TRBJ1-4, the V gene TRBV2, with 8 bases matching TRBD1. Sequenced here: CD4+ or CD8+ T cells sorted from blood, sampled in a trial of the OX40 agonist ivuxolimab. CDR3 in amino acids: CASSLRQGTNEKLFF. The DNA of the CDR3 is TGTGCCAGCAGTTTACGACAGGGGACTAATGAAAAACTGTTTTTT.